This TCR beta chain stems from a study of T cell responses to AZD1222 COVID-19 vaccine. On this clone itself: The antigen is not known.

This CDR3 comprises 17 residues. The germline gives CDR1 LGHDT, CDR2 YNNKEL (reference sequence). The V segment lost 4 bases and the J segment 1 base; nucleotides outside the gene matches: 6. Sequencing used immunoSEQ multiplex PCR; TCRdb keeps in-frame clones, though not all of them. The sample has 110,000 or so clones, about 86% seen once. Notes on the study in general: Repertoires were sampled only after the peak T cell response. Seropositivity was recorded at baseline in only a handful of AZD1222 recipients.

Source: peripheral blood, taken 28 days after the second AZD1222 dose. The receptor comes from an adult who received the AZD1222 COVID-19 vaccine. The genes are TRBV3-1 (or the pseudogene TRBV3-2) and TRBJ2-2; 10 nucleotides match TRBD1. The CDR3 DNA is TGTGCCAGCAGCCGACCGGGACAGGGGCTGAACACCGGGGAGCTGTTTTTT. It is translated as CASSRPGQGLNTGELFF.